Listed here is a single TCR beta chain. This clonotype was seen a few times. Its target antigen remains unknown. No qualities accompany the bases; no much larger clone lies one base away. V lost 5 bases and J lost 1 base; the stretch between them is 15 bases long. The germline V gene (reference sequence) supplies CDR1 SEHNR and CDR2 FQNEAQ. The CDR3 goes from the cysteine to the phenylalanine over 15 residues. Kept here is only the CDR3 DNA, which spans 45 bases and is read in frame from base 1. What this sample's time point label stands for: patch test 1, 2 weeks after DPC sensitization. The sample's treatment or condition, from its label and the paper: therapeutic diphenylcyclopropenone sensitization with weekly scalp DPC. Blood at each patch-test visit was drawn before the patch test was applied. Patients were considered eligible if aged 18 to 70, diagnosed with alopecia and deemed suitable for DPC therapy, and patients were excluded if pregnant. Total RNA was extracted from unfractionated whole blood collected in Tempus Blood RNA tubes.

The sample belongs to a study of human T cells and chemical hapten exposure (dated by TCRdb to the early 2020s). A note on the overall study: For sensitization, 2% DPC in acetone was applied to a 2 cm by 2 cm area of upper inner arm skin. Patients additionally received weekly therapeutic DPC doses to the scalp throughout the approximately 25-week study period. Patch tests used Finn chambers with 0.01% DPC on the upper back, scored after 6 days by International Contact Dermatitis Research Group standards. Most of the patients in the cohort were female, and the cohort covered alopecia areata with under or over 50% scalp involvement, alopecia totalis and alopecia universalis. Libraries were pooled for sequencing, and variation in per-sample TCR yields was attributed mainly to small differences in library volumes within the pool. This study followed changes in the peripheral blood TCR repertoire in vivo during primary and secondary sensitization of alopecia patients to the hapten diphenylcyclopropenone (DPC). Blood samples were taken from patients before sensitization (week 0) and then at 2, 6 and about 24 weeks after DPC sensitization. For TCR sequencing, blood came from 25 to 30 alopecia patients at anywhere from one to four time points (pre-sensitization, 2, 6 and 24 weeks). Overall results and qualifications from the work: After repeated subsampling, the strength of the expansion versus patch-test correlation and the threshold at which it became significant changed. Patch test score was positively correlated with the number of PT1 expanded TCRs, with significance at thresholds 8, 16 and 32 but not at 4. Alopecia, a presumed autoimmune disease, was present in all patients, so the immune response of the patients might differ from that of healthy individuals. The number of TCRs above 1 in 1000 frequency did not change with DPC sensitization; there was no evidence of global repertoire structure alterations. Expanded TCRs formed significantly more large CDR3 similarity clusters than pre-sensitization or healthy control sets, consistent with antigen-driven responses.

Library creation used RACE. TCRdb lists the instrument as NextSeq 500. During library preparation, unique molecular identifiers were attached to individual cDNA molecules so that TCRs could be counted in a quantitative, reproducible way. Each blood RNA sample was used to sequence both TCR alpha and TCR beta chains. Under the source paper's analysis protocol: The median number of TCRs per sample was roughly 94,000, ranging from about 20,000 to 750,000. V, J and CDR3 annotation of the TCR reads was performed with the Decombinator software suite. For PS versus PT1 abundance plots, all samples were subsampled to the same number of TCRs (28,000). TCRs were defined as expanded if absent before sensitization and observed at least eight times at the 2-week time point. The raw public reads went through TCRdb reprocessing: fastp at Q25, MiXCR clone calling, in-frame beta chains kept. Rows are unified per CDR3 protein, each entry keeping the most common DNA and genes. TCRdb, not the authors, supplied the V and J calls. The sample yields some 83,000 distinct CDR3 sequences; about 11% were counted once. Approximately 4.6% of the sample is held by the ten biggest clonotypes.

The V gene is TRBV7-9 and the J gene is TRBJ2-7; the D gene is unclear. The receptor comes from a woman aged 45-59 years with alopecia areata. Some clones in this sample may be carry-over from other donors' samples. Source: whole blood, taken in connection with sensitization to the hapten diphenylcyclopropenone (DPC). CDR3 loop: CASSPRHGGSYEQYF. The sequenced DNA: TGTGCCAGCAGCCCCAGACATGGCGGATCCTACGAGCAGTACTTC.